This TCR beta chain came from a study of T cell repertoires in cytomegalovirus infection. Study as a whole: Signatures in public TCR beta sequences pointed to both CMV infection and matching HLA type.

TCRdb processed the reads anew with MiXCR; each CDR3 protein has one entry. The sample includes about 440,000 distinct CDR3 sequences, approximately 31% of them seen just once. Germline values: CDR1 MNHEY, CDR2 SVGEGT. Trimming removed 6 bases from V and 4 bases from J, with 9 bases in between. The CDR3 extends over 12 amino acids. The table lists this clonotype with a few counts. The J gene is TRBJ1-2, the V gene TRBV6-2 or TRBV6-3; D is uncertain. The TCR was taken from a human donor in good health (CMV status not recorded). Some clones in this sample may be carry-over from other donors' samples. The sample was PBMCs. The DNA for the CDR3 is TGTGCCAGCAGCTCGTCACTCTATGGCTACACCTTC. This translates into CASSSSLYGYTF.